This TCR beta chain derives from a study of cytomegalovirus exposure and HLA in healthy donors (dated by TCRdb to between 2016 and 2019). As for the study more broadly: According to an earlier analysis of 587 of the donors, some 180 million T cells yielded 95 million to 140 million unique TCR beta sequences and 250 to 350 Gb of sequence data. The study profiled the T cell repertoires of around 700 subjects by immunosequencing and related them to cytomegalovirus serostatus. Class I and class II HLA loci were covered by the typing at four-digit resolution. Roughly 300 gigabases of sequencing data and approximately 91 million unique TCR sequences made up an early release that covered over 550 HLA-typed donors. Among almost 400 genotyped donors of the cohort, an average of approximately 240,000 unique TCR beta nucleotide sequences were sequenced per donor, around 20% of them non-productive. High-throughput TCR immunosequencing, statistical association of individual TCRs with disease status, and machine learning were combined to predict cytomegalovirus infection status. A handful of DR-DQ haplotypes were handled as single units for association and clustering because linkage in the cohort was strong. In an earlier analysis of a few hundred of the donors, high-throughput TCR beta sequencing was used to judge whether each TCR beta V gene segment behaved as functional or pseudogenic. Donor age, sex, ethnicity and CMV serostatus were compiled together with the repertoire data. All discovery cohort repertoires had been generated on a single sequencing platform. Among the 398 genotyped donors, around 79% belonged to the genetic ancestry cluster associated with self-reported Caucasian donors. Typing coverage differed by locus: A, B, C, DRB1 and DQB1 were typed in about 620-630 donors, DQA1 in 522, DPA1 in 600 to 610, and DPB1 in just under 490. The study aimed to test whether signatures of past pathogen exposure could be identified by cataloging public T cell receptors. In addition to the first cohort of about 650 subjects, a separate validation cohort of 120 different subjects was used. A later genetic analysis used genome-wide SNP genotypes for about 65% of the 666 donors, treating that subset as a discovery cohort. In the later analysis, no new phenotypic data were used to find candidate immune exposures; instead, reliance was placed on TCR beta sequences and their occurrence across donors. In a later analysis, previously published TCR beta repertoires from 666 donors were re-analyzed and high-resolution HLA genotyping was added so that TCR occurrence patterns could be studied. Beyond this particular receptor, the publication reports: An association between a missense DCLRE1C variant and V-gene and J-gene trimming of TCR beta chains was found in a later genetic analysis and replicated in an independent cohort. Strong co-occurrence of HLA alleles, especially DR and DQ, made assigning TCR associations to individual alleles difficult. The authors suggested that the approach could potentially be generalized to other disease states and immunological phenotypes. The classifier was reported to diagnose cytomegalovirus status with high specificity and sensitivity in both the original cohort and the validation cohort. Because the 87-base-pair reads could not distinguish some IMGT-functional V segments, including TRBV6-2 and TRBV6-3, those segments were excluded. In this cohort, only TCR beta chains were sequenced, and detectable features were limited by the absence of alpha or paired-chain data. Across donors, most TCR sequences were observed very rarely, whereas some public TCRs were present in many individuals. A later analysis found that most CMV-associated TCR beta chains appeared HLA-restricted, with HLA associations seemingly driven largely by CMV exposure. Roughly uniform sequencing depth across donors was assumed in presence/absence analyses, although this assumption may not hold. Seventeen rarely observed V segments, including chromosome 9 orphons, were excluded from the earlier analysis of a few hundred of the donors because counts were too low. Correlated functional status among segregating V segments might reflect linkage disequilibrium, but an unknown experimental factor could not be ruled out. Because HLA typing was missing for some donors at each locus, association tests included only the typed subset. A later analysis associated around 16,000 TCR beta sequences with specific HLA alleles at a false discovery rate of 0.05. Immune exposure information for the cohort was limited to CMV serostatus. In the study, 164 TCR beta chains were listed as associated with cytomegalovirus. A further reported finding was that TCR beta sequences accurately predicted the HLA-A and HLA-B alleles for most subjects in the first cohort. Several of the top co-occurrence clusters appeared to be linked to parvovirus B19, influenza, CMV and Epstein-Barr virus, according to a later analysis. In a later genetic analysis, fewer N-insertions in productive TCRs were reported among donors in an Asian-associated ancestry cluster than the roughly 700-donor mean. According to a later analysis, TCR association rates differed among HLA loci, with DRB1 alleles showing the most associated TCRs and HLA-C alleles showing the fewest. In a later analysis, HLA-associated TCR beta chains were found to be more clonally expanded and to have lower generation probabilities than equally common non-associated chains. Broadly in line with IMGT annotations, most TCR beta V segments showed up in productive rearrangements about 87% or about 30% of the time in an earlier analysis of approximately 600 of the donors. The sequencing pipeline was judged likely to have produced a cluster of highly shared sequence variants as a technical artifact. Three of the identified cytomegalovirus-associated TCR beta chains were confirmed in vitro to be specific for cytomegalovirus antigens.

Concerning this clone: The target of this receptor is not known. Base qualities are missing; no much larger clone stands one base away.

Between the V and J ends, shortened by 3 bases and 6 bases respectively, the junction contains 13 bases. Via the germline V gene, CDR1 is KGHSH and CDR2 LQKENI. Including the terminal cysteine and phenylalanine, the CDR3 comprises 14 residues. Kept here is only the CDR3 DNA, which spans 42 bases and is read in frame from base 1. The cohort consisted of 666 healthy bone marrow donors. Cohort members were all nominally healthy when sampled, although unrecorded immune exposures were likely present. The donor was CMV seropositive and was included in the group of 270 or so seropositive cohort members. Each donor provided a peripheral blood sample, and peripheral blood mononuclear cells were used for TCR beta sequencing. Genomic DNA extraction from the blood cell samples was performed with the Qiagen DNeasy Blood Extraction Kit. Libraries were built with the immunoSEQ multiplex PCR assay. For the multiplex PCR, a mixture combining 60 forward primers for TCR Vbeta segments and 13 reverse primers for TCR Jbeta segments was used. The CDR3 region of rearranged TCR beta genes was amplified from genomic DNA by a multiplex PCR assay. The amplified TCR beta libraries were sequenced on the Illumina HiSeq System as 87-base-pair reads. The study's processing was this. A later analysis counted approximately 76 million unique TCR beta chains across the 640 or so repertoires, and some 11 million of these chains were shared by at least two donors. Raw reads were error-corrected and collapsed into unique sequences by a nearest-neighbor algorithm in which closely related sequences were merged to remove PCR and sequencing errors. Alignment of CDR3 sequences to IMGT reference sequences was used to assign V, D and J gene segments. For a sequence to be retained, a match of at least six nucleotides was required to both a V gene segment and a J gene segment. Rearrangements were classified as productive when the CDR3 lacked stop codons and remained in frame with V and J, and all other rearrangements were classified as non-productive. Following IMGT convention, CDR3 was defined as the stretch from the second conserved V-encoded cysteine up to the conserved J-encoded phenylalanine. The earlier analysis of fewer than 700 of the donors excluded sequences that lacked an unambiguous match to a single V gene segment. In an earlier analysis of some 590 of the donors, V segments were called functional above 56.7% productive rearrangements and were called segregating when the between-donor standard deviation exceeded 5%. A statistical classification framework was built for diagnosing cytomegalovirus status from the catalog of TCR beta chain sequences. In a later analysis, TCR nucleotide sequences were compared against IMGT/GENE-DB human TR gene sequences so that V and J genes could be assigned. Using the TCRdist pipeline, a later analysis assigned CDR3 sequences along with most-parsimonious VDJ recombination scenarios. In a later analysis, each TCR beta chain was defined by its CDR3 amino acid sequence together with its V-gene family, and reads lacking a unique V-gene family were excluded. To address suspected cross-contamination and a sequencing artifact, a later analysis removed approximately 590 highly shared, low-generation-probability nucleotide sequences. A later analysis calculated a clonal expansion index for each public chain from normalized within-repertoire ranks of inferred template counts. In a later analysis, generation probabilities were computed using a VDJ recombination model fitted to out-of-frame rearrangements, and the results were checked against IGoR. In a later analysis, TCR-TCR, TCR-HLA and TCR-CMV co-occurrence was scored with hypergeometric tests, and a repertoire-size bias correction was applied to TCR pairs. To estimate false discovery rates, a later analysis permuted the HLA or CMV assignments 20 times. In a later analysis, co-occurring TCRs were grouped using DBSCAN, with TCRdist sequence similarity added in when clustering inside HLA-allele-positive subsets. Co-occurrence clustering excluded repertoires with fewer than 30,000 or more than 120,000 public chains, plus five with anomalous nucleotide sharing. TCRdb mirrors the immuneACCESS table, restricted to in-frame sequences. Some clones are absent from its copies; in checked studies, under half trace to an unresolved V gene, and the reason for the others is unknown. V, J and clone size reflect that table, while D and trimming were determined from the DNA. The sample contains around 89,000 clones, 81% of them found a single time. Clones ranked in the top ten supply 1.2% of the sample.

This sequence was found in a girl under 10 years old in good health and CMV-seropositive. Recombination connected TRBV18 to TRBJ2-3; possibly the D gene is TRBD2, per 6 matching bases. The sample consisted of PBMCs. The CDR3 is CASSPPGTGDTQYF. The sequenced DNA is TGTGCCAGCTCACCTCCCGGGACTGGGGATACGCAGTATTTT.